The 15 T cell receptor beta chains below all came from one sample that was sequenced in a study of human T cells and chemical hapten exposure. TCRdb recomputed calls from the RACE reads with MiXCR, one row per CDR3 protein. The sample contains more than 70,000 distinct CDR3 sequences, around a tenth of which appear only once. The time point is: patch test 2, 6 weeks after DPC sensitization. As for treatment: therapeutic diphenylcyclopropenone sensitization with weekly scalp DPC. Sequences were derived from whole blood, sampled in connection with sensitization to the hapten diphenylcyclopropenone (DPC). The receptor set was obtained from a man aged 18-30 years with alopecia areata. Some clones in this sample may be carry-over from other donors' samples.

This clonotype was picked up a small number of times. V and J are TRBV5-5 and TRBJ1-2; D call uncertain. V was cut by 0 bases and J by 14 bases, with 17 bases left in between. This CDR3 spans 13 amino acids. Germline CDR1 reads SGHKS; CDR2 reads YYEKEE (reference sequence). DNA for the CDR3: TGTGCCAGCAGCTTGGACGCTCCCTCCAAGGGTACCTTC. It encodes CASSLDAPSKGTF.

In its sample, this clonotype was seen many times. The genes are TRBV27 and TRBJ1-2; 10 nucleotides line up with TRBD1. The CDR3 covers 15 residues. V shed 0 bases and J 8 bases; nucleotides not matched to a gene: 6. CDR1 is MNHEY, CDR2 SMNVEV, per germline (reference sequence). The CDR3 DNA follows: TGTGCCAGCAGTTTATCCCCCGGGACAGGGGTCGGCTACACCTTC. Translating gives CASSLSPGTGVGYTF.

Details on this clonotype: Without the conserved terminal phenylalanine or tryptophan, this CDR3 likely stems from a read error. This sequence joins TRBV7-2 and TRBJ1-1; D ambiguous. In germline, CDR1 is SGHTA, CDR2 FQGNSA. CDR3 length equals 15 residues. Between the trimmed V and J ends, which lost 3 bases and 2 bases, there was a span of 13 bases. This chain's CDR3 is CASSFKLGPNTEAFL. DNA of the CDR3: TGTGCCAGCAGCTTCAAACTGGGTCCAAACACTGAAGCTTTCCTT.

There are a few counts of this clonotype. CDR3 DNA: TGCAGTGCTAGAGATCGCATGCAGAGCACAGATACGCAGTATTTT. Translating it yields CSARDRMQSTDTQYF. The chain links TRBV20-1 to TRBJ2-3; D is ambiguous. The CDR3 sequence is 15 residues long. In germline, CDR1 is DFQATT, CDR2 SNEGSKA (reference sequence). V lost 0 bases, J lost 0 bases, and 10 bases lay in between.

This clonotype appeared a few times. V usage is TRBV7-3 and J usage is TRBJ2-2; weak D call: TRBD1 (5 bases). This CDR3 comprises 14 residues. Germline V lookup: CDR1 SGHTA, CDR2 FQGTGA. V was pared by 7 bases and J by 3 bases, with 12 bases between. CDR3 coding DNA: TGTGCCAGCACCGCCGACAGATACACCGGGGAGCTGTTTTTT. Its protein is CASTADRYTGELFF. Full variable domain (outside the CDR3, taken from reference TRBV7-3 and TRBJ2-2): GAGVSQTPSNKVTEKGKYVELRCDPISGHTALYWYRQSLGQGPEFLIYFQGTGAADDSGLPNDRFFAVRPEGSVSTLKIQRTERGDSAVYLCASTADRYTGELFFGEGSRLTVL.

This clonotype was counted a few times. The chain is built from TRBV12-3 or TRBV12-4 and TRBJ2-2; D not certain. V was trimmed by 5 bases and J by 0 bases, leaving 7 bases between them. The CDR3 length is 14 residues. The CDR3 bases are TGTGCCAGCAGTCTCTCAGCGAACACCGGGGAGCTGTTTTTT. It specifies CASSLSANTGELFF.

With regard to this clonotype: The junction differs from germline at one of its ends, possibly a read error. The V and J genes are TRBV20-1 and TRBJ1-2; D possibly corresponds to TRBD1 (5 bases). CDR1 and CDR2 (germline): DFQATT, SNEGSKA (reference sequence). The CDR3 sequence is 13 residues long. Written as DNA, the CDR3 is TGCAGTGCGAGAGGACATCCTAACTATGGCTACACCTTC. Amino acid sequence: CSARGHPNYGYTF.

This sequence joins TRBV5-1 and TRBJ2-4; a possible D gene is TRBD1 (6 bases). CDR1 is SGHRS and CDR2 is YFSETQ in the germline V gene. V lost 4 bases to trimming and J lost 11 bases, with 13 bases between them. This CDR3 region has 12 residues. CDR3 bases: TGCGCCAGCAGCCCGACAGGTTCCCTTCAGTACTTC. This gives the protein CASSPTGSLQYF. Variable domain in full (rest from reference TRBV5-1 and TRBJ2-4): KAGVTQTPRYLIKTRGQQVTLSCSPISGHRSVSWYQQTPGQGLQFLFEYFSETQRNKGNFPGRFSGRQFSNSRSEMNVSTLELGDSALYLCASSPTGSLQYFGAGTRLSVL.

V usage is TRBV27 and J usage is TRBJ2-7; 11 positions match TRBD1. Germline CDR1 MNHEY, CDR2 SMNVEV (reference sequence). V gave up 1 base and J gave up 6 bases; unmatched junction bases: 8. The CDR3 is 16 amino acids. DNA for the CDR3: TGTGCCAGCAGTTTATTTAGGGGACAGGGGGTCTTCGAGCAGTACTTC. Translating it yields CASSLFRGQGVFEQYF.

There are many counts of this clonotype. The J gene is TRBJ1-2, the V gene TRBV6-5, with D unresolved. Trimming stripped 6 bases from V and 4 bases from J, with 12 bases between. The CDR3 extends over 13 amino acids. Germline V gene sequence: CDR1 MNHEY, CDR2 SVGAGI. CDR3: CASRASRAYGYTF. The DNA of the CDR3 is TGTGCCAGCAGGGCCAGTCGGGCCTATGGCTACACCTTC.

The chain carries TRBV7-9 and TRBJ2-1; the match to TRBD1 covers 7 bases. The V gene end was trimmed by 1 base and the J gene end by 4 bases; junction bases not matched to a gene: 4. The CDR3 totals 15 residues. Germline assignment: CDR1 SEHNR and CDR2 FQNEAQ (reference sequence). The CDR3 loop is CASSLGDRSYNEQFF. CDR3 sequence (DNA): TGTGCCAGCAGCTTAGGGGACAGATCTTACAATGAGCAGTTCTTC. Drawing the rest from reference TRBV7-9 and TRBJ2-1, the complete variable domain is DTGVSQNPRHKITKRGQNVTFRCDPISEHNRLYWYRQTLGQGPEFLTYFQNEAQLEKSRLLSDRFSAERPKGSFSTLEIQRTEQGDSAMYLCASSLGDRSYNEQFFGPGTRLTVL.

This clonotype has only a few counts. This chain joins TRBV7-2 and TRBJ1-2; D is perhaps TRBD1 (6 bases). Trimming stripped 5 bases from V and 4 bases from J, with 14 bases between. CDR1 is SGHTA, CDR2 FQGNSA, per germline. The CDR3 is made up of 14 amino acids. The CDR3 sequence is CASSPSRGPYGYTF. CDR3 DNA: TGTGCCAGCAGCCCAAGCAGGGGCCCCTATGGCTACACCTTC.

In this sample, this clonotype turned up a few times. This chain joins TRBV4-3 and TRBJ1-5; D is undetermined. This CDR3 has 13 residues. The germline V gene has CDR1 LGHNA and CDR2 YSLEER. The V end was cut by 1 base, the J end by 11 bases, with 12 bases between. The CDR3 nucleotides are TGCGCCAGCAGCCAAGGGATGGGCCAAGCCCAGCATTTT. Translating gives CASSQGMGQAQHF.

This clonotype showed up many times. The gene calls are TRBV28 and TRBJ2-7, with TRBD1 as a possible D gene (5 bases). V dropped 11 bases and J dropped 2 bases, with 16 bases sitting between them. This CDR3 is 13 amino acids long. The V gene's germline CDR1 is MDHEN and CDR2 SYDVKM. The CDR3 spells CAGRRSRAYEQYF. The CDR3 DNA sequence: TGTGCCGGCCGGCGTTCCAGGGCCTACGAGCAGTACTTC. Combining the CDR3 with reference TRBV28 and TRBJ2-7 gives the whole variable domain DVKVTQSSRYLVKRTGEKVFLECVQDMDHENMFWYRQDPGLGLRLIYFSYDVKMKEKGDIPEGYSVSREKKERFSLILESASTNQTSMYLCAGRRSRAYEQYFGPGTRLTVT.

The chain joins TRBV7-9 to TRBJ1-1; D might be TRBD1 (5 bases). Trimming took 4 bases from V and 0 from J, leaving 24 bases between them. Per the germline V gene, CDR1 is SEHNR and CDR2 is FQNEAQ (reference sequence). This CDR3 has 19 residues. CDR3 bases: TGTGCCAGCAGCTCCAGTAAAGTATCCGACAGCCTTATGAACACTGAAGCTTTCTTT. This sequence encodes CASSSSKVSDSLMNTEAFF.